This T cell receptor beta chain was identified during a study of shared clonotypes between healthy human individuals. Clones were sequenced by immunoSEQ multiplex PCR, and TCRdb holds only the in-frame ones, with some missing. The sample consists of millions of clones, approximately 94% of them appearing once. This clone was seen only once. Terminally differentiated effector memory CD45RA+ cells were excluded by CCR7 positive selection of CD45RO-negative cells. This CDR3 has 15 residues. Per the germline V gene, CDR1 is SQVTM and CDR2 is ANQGSEA. V dropped 1 base and J dropped 4 bases, with 16 bases sitting between them.

The sample consisted of naive CD8+ T cells sorted from blood. This TCR was recovered from a young man in good health. This chain connects TRBV29-1 to TRBJ2-5; no firm D call. The CDR3 nucleotides read TGCAGCGTTGAAGCCCAGAACCAAAAGGGAGAGACCCAGTACTTC. Translating it yields CSVEAQNQKGETQYF.